This T cell receptor beta chain was sequenced for a study of cytomegalovirus exposure and HLA in healthy donors. This CDR3 has 15 residues. Germline CDR1 is MNHEY and CDR2 is SMNVEV (reference sequence). V lost 6 bases, J lost 1 base, and 15 bases lay in between. Clones were read by immunoSEQ multiplex PCR, and TCRdb kept only the in-frame ones, dropping some. The sample shows around 60,000 clones, approximately 94% of them seen only once. This sequence joins TRBV27 and TRBJ1-1; TRBD1 might be the D (6 bases). This receptor was taken from a man younger than 35 in good health and CMV-seropositive. The sequencing sample was made of PBMCs. CDR3 sequence: CASSLEGHANTEAFF. DNA for the CDR3: TGTGCCAGCAGCTTAGAGGGACACGCGAACACTGAAGCTTTCTTT.